This record concerns one TCR beta chain sequence. Its target is unknown. The data derive from a study of T cell clones after liver transplantation. Study information: As an antigen-independent comparator, third-party-reactive TCRbeta sequences came from pre-transplant mixed lymphocyte reactions. Overall study results and limits: Graft donor-reactive T cells possibly entered the graft instead of undergoing deletion. Compared with third party-reactive sequences, donor-reactive ones declined more, independent of withdrawal success.

Assay: immunoSEQ multiplex PCR; the TCRdb copy retains only in-frame clones and omits some. The sample lists around 20,000 clones; around nine tenths were seen once. CDR3 length equals 13 residues. V was trimmed by 1 base and J by 4 bases, leaving 4 bases between them. CDR1 and CDR2 (germline): WNHNN, SYGVQD (reference sequence). The sequence derives from a human donor who received a liver transplant. The J gene is TRBJ2-2, the V gene TRBV10-1, with no clear D. The sample consisted of CD8+ T cells from blood, taken before liver transplant. Here the CDR3 reads CASSELITGELFF. The CDR3 region has the DNA TGCGCCAGCAGTGAGTTGATCACCGGGGAGCTGTTTTTT.